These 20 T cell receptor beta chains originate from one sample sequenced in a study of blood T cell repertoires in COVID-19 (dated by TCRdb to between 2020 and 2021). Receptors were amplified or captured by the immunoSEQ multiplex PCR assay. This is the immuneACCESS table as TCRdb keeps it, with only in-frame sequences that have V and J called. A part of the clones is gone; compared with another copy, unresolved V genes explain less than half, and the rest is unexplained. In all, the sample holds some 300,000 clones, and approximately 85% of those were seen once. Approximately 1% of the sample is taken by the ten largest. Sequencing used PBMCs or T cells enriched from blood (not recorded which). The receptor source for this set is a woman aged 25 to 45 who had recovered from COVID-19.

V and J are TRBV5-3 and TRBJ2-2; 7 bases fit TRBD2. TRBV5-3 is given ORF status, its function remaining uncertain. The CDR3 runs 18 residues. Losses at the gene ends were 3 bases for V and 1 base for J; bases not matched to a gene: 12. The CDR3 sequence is CARSSPWVSGQNTGELFF. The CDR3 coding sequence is TGTGCCAGAAGCTCCCCCTGGGTTAGCGGGCAGAACACCGGGGAGCTGTTTTTT.

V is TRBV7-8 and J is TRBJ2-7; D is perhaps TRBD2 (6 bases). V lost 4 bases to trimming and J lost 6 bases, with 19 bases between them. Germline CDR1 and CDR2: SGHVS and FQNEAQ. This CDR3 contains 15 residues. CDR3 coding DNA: TGTGCCAGCAGCTATGGGGATGCGGGGCTTTCCGAGCAGTACTTC. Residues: CASSYGDAGLSEQYF.

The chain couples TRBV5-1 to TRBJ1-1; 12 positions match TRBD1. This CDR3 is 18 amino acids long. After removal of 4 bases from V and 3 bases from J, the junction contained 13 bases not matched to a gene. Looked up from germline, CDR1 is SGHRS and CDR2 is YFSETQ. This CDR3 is CASSPGGTGGGMYTEAFF. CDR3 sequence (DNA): TGCGCCAGCAGCCCCGGGGGGACAGGGGGCGGTATGTACACTGAAGCTTTCTTT.

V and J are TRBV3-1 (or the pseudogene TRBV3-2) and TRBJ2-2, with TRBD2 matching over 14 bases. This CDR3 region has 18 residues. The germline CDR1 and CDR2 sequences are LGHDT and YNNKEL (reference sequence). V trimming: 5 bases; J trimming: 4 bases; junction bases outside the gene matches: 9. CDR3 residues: CASSERLAGGPVTGELFF. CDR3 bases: TGTGCCAGCAGCGAAAGACTAGCGGGAGGGCCAGTCACCGGGGAGCTGTTTTTT.

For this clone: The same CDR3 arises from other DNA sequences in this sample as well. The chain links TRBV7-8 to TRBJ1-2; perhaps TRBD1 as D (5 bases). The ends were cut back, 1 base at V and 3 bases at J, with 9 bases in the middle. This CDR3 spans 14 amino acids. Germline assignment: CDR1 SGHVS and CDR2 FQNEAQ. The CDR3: CASSLGQTDYGYTF. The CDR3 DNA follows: TGTGCCAGCAGCTTAGGACAGACGGACTATGGCTACACCTTC.

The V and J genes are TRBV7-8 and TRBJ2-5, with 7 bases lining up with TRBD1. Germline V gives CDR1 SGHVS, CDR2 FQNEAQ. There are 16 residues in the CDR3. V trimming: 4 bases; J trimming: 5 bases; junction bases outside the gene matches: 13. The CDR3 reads CASSYVEGGLLETQYF. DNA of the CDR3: TGTGCCAGCAGCTACGTAGAAGGGGGCCTCTTGGAGACCCAGTACTTC.

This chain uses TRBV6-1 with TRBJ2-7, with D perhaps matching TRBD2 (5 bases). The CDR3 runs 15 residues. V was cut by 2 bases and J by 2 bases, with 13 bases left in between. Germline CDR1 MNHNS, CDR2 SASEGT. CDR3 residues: CASSEPRRQTYEQYF. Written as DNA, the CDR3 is TGTGCCAGCAGTGAACCCAGGAGGCAGACCTACGAGCAGTACTTC.

The CDR3 sequence: CASSSYPRTNLRDNRETQYF. Written as DNA, the CDR3 is TGTGCCAGCAGCTCATACCCGCGGACAAATTTACGGGACAACCGGGAGACCCAGTACTTC. The genes are TRBV11-3 and TRBJ2-5, with D maybe TRBD1 (6 bases). Deletions cut 4 bases from V and 5 bases from J, with 32 bases between. The germline V gene encodes CDR1 SGHNT and CDR2 YENEEA. The CDR3 sequence is 20 residues long. Drawing the rest from reference TRBV11-3 and TRBJ2-5, the complete variable domain is EAGVVQSPRYKIIEKKQPVAFWCNPISGHNTLYWYLQNLGQGPELLIRYENEEAVDDSQLPKDRFSAERLKGVDSTLKIQPAELGDSAVYLCASSSYPRTNLRDNRETQYFGPGTRLLVL.

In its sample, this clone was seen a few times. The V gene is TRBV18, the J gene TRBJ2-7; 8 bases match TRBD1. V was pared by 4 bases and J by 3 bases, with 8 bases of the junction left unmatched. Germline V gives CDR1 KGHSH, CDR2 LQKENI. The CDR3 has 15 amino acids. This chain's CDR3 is CASSRTGTGGYEQYF. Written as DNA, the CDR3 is TGTGCCAGCTCACGTACCGGGACAGGTGGCTACGAGCAGTACTTC.

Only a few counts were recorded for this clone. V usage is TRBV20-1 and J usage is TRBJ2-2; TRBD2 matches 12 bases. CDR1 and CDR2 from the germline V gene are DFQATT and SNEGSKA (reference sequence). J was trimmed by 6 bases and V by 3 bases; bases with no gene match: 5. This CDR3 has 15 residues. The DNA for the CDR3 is TGCAGTGCTAGTCAGGCTAGCGGGAGGGCCGGGGAGCTGTTTTTT. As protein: CSASQASGRAGELFF.

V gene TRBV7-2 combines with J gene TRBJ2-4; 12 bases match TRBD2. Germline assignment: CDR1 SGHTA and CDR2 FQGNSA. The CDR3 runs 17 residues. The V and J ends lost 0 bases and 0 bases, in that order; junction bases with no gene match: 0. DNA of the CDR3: TGTGCCAGCAGCTTAGCGGGACTAGCGGGAGCCAAAAACATTCAGTACTTC. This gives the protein CASSLAGLAGAKNIQYF.

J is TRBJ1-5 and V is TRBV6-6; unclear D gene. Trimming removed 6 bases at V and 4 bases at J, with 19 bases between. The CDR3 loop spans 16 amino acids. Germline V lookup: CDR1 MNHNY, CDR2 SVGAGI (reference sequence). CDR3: CASRALGGLPNQPQHF. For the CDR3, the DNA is TGTGCCAGCAGAGCCCTAGGAGGGCTCCCAAATCAGCCCCAGCATTTT.

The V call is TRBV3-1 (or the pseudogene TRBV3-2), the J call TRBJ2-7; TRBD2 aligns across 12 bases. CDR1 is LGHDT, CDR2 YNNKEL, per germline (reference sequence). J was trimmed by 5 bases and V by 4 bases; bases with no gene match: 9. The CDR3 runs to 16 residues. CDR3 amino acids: CASSPRRLAGVNEQYF. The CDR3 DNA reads TGTGCCAGCAGCCCGCGGAGACTAGCGGGAGTAAACGAGCAGTACTTC.

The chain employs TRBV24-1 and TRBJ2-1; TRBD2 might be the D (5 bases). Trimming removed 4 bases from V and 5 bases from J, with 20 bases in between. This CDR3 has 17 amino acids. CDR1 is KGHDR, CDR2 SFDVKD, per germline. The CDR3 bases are TGTGCCACCAGTGAGGGCGTCGGGATCTCCCTCAACAATGAGCAGTTCTTC. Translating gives CATSEGVGISLNNEQFF.

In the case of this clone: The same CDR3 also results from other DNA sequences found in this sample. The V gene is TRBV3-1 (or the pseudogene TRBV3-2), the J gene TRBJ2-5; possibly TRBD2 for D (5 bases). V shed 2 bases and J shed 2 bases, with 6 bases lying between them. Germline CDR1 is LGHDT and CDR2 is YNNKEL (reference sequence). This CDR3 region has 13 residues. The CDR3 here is CASSQRGQETQYF. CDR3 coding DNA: TGTGCCAGCAGCCAACGGGGACAAGAGACCCAGTACTTC.

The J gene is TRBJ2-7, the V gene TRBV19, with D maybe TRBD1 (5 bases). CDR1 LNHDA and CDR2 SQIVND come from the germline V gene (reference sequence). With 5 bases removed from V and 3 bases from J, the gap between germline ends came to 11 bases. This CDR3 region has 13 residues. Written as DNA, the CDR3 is TGTGCCAGTAGTCAGGACCAGGGCTACGAGCAGTACTTC. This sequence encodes CASSQDQGYEQYF. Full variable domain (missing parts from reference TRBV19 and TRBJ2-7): DGGITQSPKYLFRKEGQNVTLSCEQNLNHDAMYWYRQDPGQGLRLIYYSQIVNDFQKGDIAEGYSVSREKKESFPLTVTSAQKNPTAFYLCASSQDQGYEQYFGPGTRLTVT.

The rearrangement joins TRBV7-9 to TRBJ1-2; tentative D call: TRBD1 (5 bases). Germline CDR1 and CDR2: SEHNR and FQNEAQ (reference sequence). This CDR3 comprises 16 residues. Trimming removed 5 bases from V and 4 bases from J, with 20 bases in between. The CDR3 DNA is TGTGCCAGCAGCCTAAACGGGGGACCTAGGGTCTATGGCTACACCTTC. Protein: CASSLNGGPRVYGYTF.

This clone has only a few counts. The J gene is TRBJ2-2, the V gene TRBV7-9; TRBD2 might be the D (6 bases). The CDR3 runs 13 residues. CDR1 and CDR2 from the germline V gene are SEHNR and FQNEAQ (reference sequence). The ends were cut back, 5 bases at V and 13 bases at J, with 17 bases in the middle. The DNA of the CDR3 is TGTGCCAGCAGCACCCCGCGGGGACCGGGGCTGTTTTTT. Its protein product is CASSTPRGPGLFF.

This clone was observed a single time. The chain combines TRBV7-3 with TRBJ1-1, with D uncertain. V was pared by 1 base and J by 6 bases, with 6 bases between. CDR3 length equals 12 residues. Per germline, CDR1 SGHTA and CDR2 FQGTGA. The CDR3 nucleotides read TGTGCCAGCAGCTTAAAACCAGCTGAAGCTTTCTTT. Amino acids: CASSLKPAEAFF.

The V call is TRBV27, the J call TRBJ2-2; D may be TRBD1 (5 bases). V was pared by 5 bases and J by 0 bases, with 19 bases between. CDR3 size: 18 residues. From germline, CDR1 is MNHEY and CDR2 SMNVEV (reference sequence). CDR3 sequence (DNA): TGTGCCAGCAGTATACAAATCCCGACAGCCCCGAACACCGGGGAGCTGTTTTTT. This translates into CASSIQIPTAPNTGELFF.